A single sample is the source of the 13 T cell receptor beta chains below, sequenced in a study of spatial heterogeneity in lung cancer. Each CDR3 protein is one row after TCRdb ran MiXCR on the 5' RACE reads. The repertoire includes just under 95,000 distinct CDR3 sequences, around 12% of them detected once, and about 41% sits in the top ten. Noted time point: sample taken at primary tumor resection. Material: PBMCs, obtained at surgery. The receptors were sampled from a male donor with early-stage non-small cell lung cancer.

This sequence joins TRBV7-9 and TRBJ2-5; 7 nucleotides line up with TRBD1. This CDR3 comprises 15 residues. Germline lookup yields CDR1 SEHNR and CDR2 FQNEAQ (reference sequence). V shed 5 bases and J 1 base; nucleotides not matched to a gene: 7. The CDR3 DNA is TGTGCCAGCAGCCCAAGGACAGGCCCCCAAGAGACCCAGTACTTC. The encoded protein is CASSPRTGPQETQYF. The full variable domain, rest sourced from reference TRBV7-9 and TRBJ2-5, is DTGVSQNPRHKITKRGQNVTFRCDPISEHNRLYWYRQTLGQGPEFLTYFQNEAQLEKSRLLSDRFSAERPKGSFSTLEIQRTEQGDSAMYLCASSPRTGPQETQYFGPGTRLLVL.

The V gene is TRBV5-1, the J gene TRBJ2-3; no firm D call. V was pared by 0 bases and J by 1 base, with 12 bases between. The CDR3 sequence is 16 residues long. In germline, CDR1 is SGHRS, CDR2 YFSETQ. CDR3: CASSLVHSEGTDTQYF. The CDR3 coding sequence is TGCGCCAGCAGCTTGGTACACTCAGAAGGCACAGATACGCAGTATTTT.

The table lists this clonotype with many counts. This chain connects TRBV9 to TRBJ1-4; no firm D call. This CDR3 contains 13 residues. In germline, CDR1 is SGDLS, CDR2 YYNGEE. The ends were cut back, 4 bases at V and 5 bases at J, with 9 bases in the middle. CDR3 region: CASSTGPNEKLFF. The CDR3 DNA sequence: TGTGCCAGCAGCACGGGCCCGAATGAAAAACTGTTTTTT. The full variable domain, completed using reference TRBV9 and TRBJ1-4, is DSGVTQTPKHLITATGQRVTLRCSPRSGDLSVYWYQQSLDQGLQFLIQYYNGEERAKGNILERFSAQQFPDLHSELNLSSLELGDSALYFCASSTGPNEKLFFGSGTQLSVL.

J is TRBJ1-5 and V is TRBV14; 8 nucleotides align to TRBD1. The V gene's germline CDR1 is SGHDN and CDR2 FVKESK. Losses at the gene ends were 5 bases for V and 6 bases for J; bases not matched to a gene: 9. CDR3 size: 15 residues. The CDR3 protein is CASSSGQGLSQPQHF. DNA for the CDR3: TGTGCCAGCAGCTCTGGACAGGGATTAAGTCAGCCCCAGCATTTT.

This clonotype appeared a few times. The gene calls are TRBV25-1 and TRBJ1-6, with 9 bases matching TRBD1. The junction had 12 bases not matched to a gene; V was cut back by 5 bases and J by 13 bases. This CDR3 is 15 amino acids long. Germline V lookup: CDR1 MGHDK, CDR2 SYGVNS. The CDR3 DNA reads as TGTGCCAGCAGTCAGACCGGGACAGGGAATGTGCCCCTCCACTTT. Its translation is CASSQTGTGNVPLHF.

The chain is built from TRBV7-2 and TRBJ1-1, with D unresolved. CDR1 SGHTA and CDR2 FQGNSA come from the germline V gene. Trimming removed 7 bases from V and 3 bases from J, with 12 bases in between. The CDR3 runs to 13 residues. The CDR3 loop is CASTPQVYTEAFF. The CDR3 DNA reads TGTGCCAGCACCCCCCAGGTTTACACTGAAGCTTTCTTT.

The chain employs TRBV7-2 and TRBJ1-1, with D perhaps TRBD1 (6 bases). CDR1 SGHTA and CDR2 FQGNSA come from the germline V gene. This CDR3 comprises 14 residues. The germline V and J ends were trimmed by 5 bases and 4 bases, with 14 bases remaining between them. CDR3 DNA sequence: TGTGCCAGCAGCCTATTCGGACAGACCACTGAAGCTTTCTTT. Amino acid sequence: CASSLFGQTTEAFF.

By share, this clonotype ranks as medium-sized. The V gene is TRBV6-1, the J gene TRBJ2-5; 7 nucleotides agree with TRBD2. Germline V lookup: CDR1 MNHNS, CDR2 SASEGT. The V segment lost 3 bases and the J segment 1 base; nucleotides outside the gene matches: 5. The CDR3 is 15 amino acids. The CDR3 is CASSELAGAQETQYF. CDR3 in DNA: TGTGCCAGCAGTGAGTTGGCGGGAGCCCAAGAGACCCAGTACTTC.

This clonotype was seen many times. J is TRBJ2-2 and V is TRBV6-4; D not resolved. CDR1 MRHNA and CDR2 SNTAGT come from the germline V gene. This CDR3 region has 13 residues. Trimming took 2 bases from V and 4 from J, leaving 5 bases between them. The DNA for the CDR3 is TGTGCCAGCAGTGACAGGGTCACCGGGGAGCTGTTTTTT. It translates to CASSDRVTGELFF.

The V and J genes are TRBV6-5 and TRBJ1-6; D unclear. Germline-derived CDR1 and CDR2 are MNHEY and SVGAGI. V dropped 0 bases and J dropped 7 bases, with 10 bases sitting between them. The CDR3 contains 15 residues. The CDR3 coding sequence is TGTGCCAGCAGTTACTCAAACCTGGACAATTCACCCCTCCACTTT. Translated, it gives CASSYSNLDNSPLHF.

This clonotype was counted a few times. CDR3 sequence (DNA): TGTGCCACGGGACTAGCGGGGGGCCAAGAGACCCAGTACTTC. This encodes CATGLAGGQETQYF. This rearrangement joins TRBV15 to TRBJ2-5; the match to TRBD2 covers 15 bases. Germline CDR1 is LNHNV and CDR2 is YYDKDF (reference sequence). Unmatched junction bases numbered 0, after V lost 9 bases and J lost 1 base. The CDR3 sequence is 14 residues long.

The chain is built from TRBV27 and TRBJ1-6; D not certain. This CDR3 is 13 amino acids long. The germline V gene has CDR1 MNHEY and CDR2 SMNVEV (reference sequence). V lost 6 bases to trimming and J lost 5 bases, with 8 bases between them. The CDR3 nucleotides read TGTGCCAGCAGCCGACCGGATAATTCACCCCTCCACTTT. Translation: CASSRPDNSPLHF.

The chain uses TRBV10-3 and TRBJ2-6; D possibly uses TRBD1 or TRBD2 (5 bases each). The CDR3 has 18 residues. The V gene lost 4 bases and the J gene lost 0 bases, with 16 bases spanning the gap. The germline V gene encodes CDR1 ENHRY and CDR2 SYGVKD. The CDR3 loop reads CAISGLGQGASGANVLTF. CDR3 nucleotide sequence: TGTGCCATCAGTGGATTGGGCCAGGGAGCCTCTGGGGCCAACGTCCTGACTTTC.